A selection of T cell receptor beta chains follows, all from one sample in a study of T cell repertoires in cytomegalovirus infection. What these receptors recognize is not known. TCRdb ran MiXCR on the reads and lists one entry per CDR3 protein. The sample has about 570,000 distinct CDR3 sequences, under 45% seen once; the top ten hold around 48%. This sample comprised cultured PBMCs, obtained from culture after CMV antigen stimulation. These receptors were obtained from a human donor in good health (CMV status not recorded). Some clones in this sample may be carry-over from other donors' samples. CDR3s include the opening cysteine and the closing phenylalanine or tryptophan.

length	V	J	CDR3
13	TRBV29-1	TRBJ2-1	CSAGLGDRNEQFF
17	TRBV6-2/TRBV6-3	TRBJ1-6	CASSAGTGLAYNSPLHF
19	TRBV5-3	TRBJ2-1	CASSFPTSGRTSSYNEQFF
12	TRBV7-2	TRBJ2-5	CASSLTEGTQYF
14	TRBV6-2/TRBV6-3	TRBJ1-5	CASSYRVSNQPQHF
15	TRBV4-3	TRBJ1-5	CASSQDTRDDQPQHF
14	TRBV7-8	TRBJ1-2	CASSLTRTRYGYTF
16	TRBV7-2	TRBJ1-5	CASSLVYSGGGQPQHF
14	TRBV27	TRBJ2-2	CASSPAGDTGELFF
15	TRBV5-4	TRBJ2-1	CASSKLGHGYNEQFF
11	TRBV19	TRBJ2-1	CASSIWGEQFF
15	TRBV28	TRBJ2-1	CASSFWGNSYNEQFF
14	TRBV20-1	TRBJ2-5	CSAISGGGQETQYF